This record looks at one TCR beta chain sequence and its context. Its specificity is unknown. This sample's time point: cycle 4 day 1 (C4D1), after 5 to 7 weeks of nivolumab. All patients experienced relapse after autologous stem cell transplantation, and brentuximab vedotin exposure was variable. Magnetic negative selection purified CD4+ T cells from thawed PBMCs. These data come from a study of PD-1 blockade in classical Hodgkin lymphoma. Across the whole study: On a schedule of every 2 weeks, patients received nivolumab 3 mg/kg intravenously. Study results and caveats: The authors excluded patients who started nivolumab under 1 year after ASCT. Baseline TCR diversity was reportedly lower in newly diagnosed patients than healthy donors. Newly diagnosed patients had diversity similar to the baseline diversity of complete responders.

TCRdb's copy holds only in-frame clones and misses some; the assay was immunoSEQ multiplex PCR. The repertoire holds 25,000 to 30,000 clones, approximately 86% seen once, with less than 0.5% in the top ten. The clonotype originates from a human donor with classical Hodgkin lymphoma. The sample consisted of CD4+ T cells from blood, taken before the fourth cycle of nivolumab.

In DNA form, the CDR3 reads TGTGCCAGCAGGAATCAGGGAAACACTGAAGCTTTCTTT. Translation: CASRNQGNTEAFF. V usage is TRBV6-5 and J usage is TRBJ1-1; D is perhaps TRBD1 (5 bases). The CDR3 spans 13 residues. Germline loops: CDR1 MNHEY, CDR2 SVGAGI. V lost 6 bases to trimming and J lost 2 bases, with 10 bases between them.